This T cell receptor (beta chain) is drawn from a study of shared clonotypes between healthy human individuals. Only in-frame clones appear in the TCRdb table, and some are missing; sequencing was by immunoSEQ multiplex PCR. Seen here are over a million clones, 60% to 80% observed once, and the top ten hold about 1.5%. Remarks on this clone: Its antigen is still unknown.

Donors included only healthy HIV-negative adults lacking recent acute infections or vaccinations. Investigators divided CD4+ cells into CD45RA+ naive and CD45RA-negative memory subsets. Study-level points and caveats: Several donors showed sharing of around 5% of naive CD4 clonotypes.

The CDR3 spans 15 residues. This clonotype originated in a man aged 18 to 29 in good health. The sequenced sample was memory CD4+ T cells sorted from blood. Subset here: CD45RA-negative fraction. This sequence joins TRBV7-5 and TRBJ1-5; the table's D call, TRBD1, has no DNA check behind it. TRBV7-5 is marked as a pseudogene. In nucleotides, the CDR3 is TGTGCCAGAAGCTTATGGACAGGGGGCAATCAGCCCCAGCATTTT. Amino acids: CARSLWTGGNQPQHF.